This TCR beta chain was captured by sequencing in a study of blood T cells in healthy people across ages. Trimming took 1 base from V and 0 from J, leaving 7 bases between them. The germline V gene has CDR1 SGDLS and CDR2 YYNGEE. The CDR3 runs 15 residues. Study results and caveats: Diversity was higher, and naive CD4+ cells more numerous, in long-lived donors than in aged donors.

A word on this clonotype: Its antigen is undetermined.

For the second PCR, which ran for about 6 to 11 cycles, a sample-barcoded 5' primer and a J-beta primer mix were used. Each cDNA molecule was tagged by a template-switch adaptor that had 12 random nucleotides. Each CDR3 protein is one row after TCRdb ran MiXCR on the 5' RACE reads. The data hold some 710,000 distinct CDR3 sequences, with more than 35% observed a single time. This chain uses TRBV9 with TRBJ1-4; D is unclear. The source of this sequence is an elderly man in good health. Sequences were obtained from blood. The CDR3 coding sequence is TGTGCCAGCAGCGTATACGGAACAACTAATGAAAAACTGTTTTTT. Protein product: CASSVYGTTNEKLFF.